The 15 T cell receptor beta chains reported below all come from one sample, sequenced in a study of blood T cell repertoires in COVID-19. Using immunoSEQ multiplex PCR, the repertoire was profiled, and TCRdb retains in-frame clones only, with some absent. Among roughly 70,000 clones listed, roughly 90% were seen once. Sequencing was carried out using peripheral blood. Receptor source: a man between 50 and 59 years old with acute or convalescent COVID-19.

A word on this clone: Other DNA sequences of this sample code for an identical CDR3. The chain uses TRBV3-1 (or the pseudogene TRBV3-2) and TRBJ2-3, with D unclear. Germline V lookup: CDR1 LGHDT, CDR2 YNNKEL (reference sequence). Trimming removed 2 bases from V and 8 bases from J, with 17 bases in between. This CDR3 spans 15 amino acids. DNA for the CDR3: TGTGCCAGCAGCCAAAGGCGCCGCCGTGAGGCTACGCAGTATTTT. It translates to CASSQRRRREATQYF.

This CDR3 reads CASGGVYGYTF. The CDR3 nucleotides read TGTGCCTCGGGGGGGGTCTATGGCTACACCTTC. This chain uses TRBV28 with TRBJ1-2; D possibly corresponds to TRBD1 (5 bases). Germline V gene lookup returns CDR1 MDHEN and CDR2 SYDVKM. Deletions cut 11 bases from V and 4 bases from J, with 11 bases between. The CDR3 covers 11 residues.

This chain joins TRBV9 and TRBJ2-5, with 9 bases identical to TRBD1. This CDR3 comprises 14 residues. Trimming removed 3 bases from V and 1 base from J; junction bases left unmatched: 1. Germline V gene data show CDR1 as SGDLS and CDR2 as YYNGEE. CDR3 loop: CASSGQGGQETQYF. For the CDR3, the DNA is TGTGCCAGCAGCGGACAGGGGGGCCAAGAGACCCAGTACTTC.

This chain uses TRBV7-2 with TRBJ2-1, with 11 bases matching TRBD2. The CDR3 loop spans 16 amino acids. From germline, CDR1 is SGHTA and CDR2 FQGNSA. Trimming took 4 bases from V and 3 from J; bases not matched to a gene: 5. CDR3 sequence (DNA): TGTGCCAGCAGCTCCGTAGCGGGAGGGGTCTACAATGAGCAGTTCTTC. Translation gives CASSSVAGGVYNEQFF.

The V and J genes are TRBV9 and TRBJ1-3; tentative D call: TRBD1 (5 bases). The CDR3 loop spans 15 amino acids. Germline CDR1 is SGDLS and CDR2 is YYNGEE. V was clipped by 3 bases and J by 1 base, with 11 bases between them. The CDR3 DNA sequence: TGTGCCAGCAGCGCGGGAGGGGTTTCTGGAAACACCATATATTTT. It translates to CASSAGGVSGNTIYF.

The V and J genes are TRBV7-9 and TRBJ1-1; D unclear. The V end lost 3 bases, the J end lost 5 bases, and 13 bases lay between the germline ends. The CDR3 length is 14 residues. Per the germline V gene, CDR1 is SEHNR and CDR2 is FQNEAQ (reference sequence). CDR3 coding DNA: TGTGCCAGCAGCTTGTCCGCCGGAGTTACTGAAGCTTTCTTT. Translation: CASSLSAGVTEAFF.

This CDR3 reads CSVVRGAEAFF. CDR3 DNA sequence: TGCAGCGTTGTCAGGGGCGCTGAAGCTTTCTTT. The chain uses TRBV29-1 and TRBJ1-1; D is possibly TRBD1 (6 bases). Germline V gene sequence: CDR1 SQVTM, CDR2 ANQGSEA. The CDR3 covers 11 residues. The ends were cut back, 4 bases at V and 6 bases at J, with 9 bases in the middle.

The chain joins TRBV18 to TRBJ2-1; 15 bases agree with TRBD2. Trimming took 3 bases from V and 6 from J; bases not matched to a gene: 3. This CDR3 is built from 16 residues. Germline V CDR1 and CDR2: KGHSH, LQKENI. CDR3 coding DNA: TGTGCCAGCTCACCCCCGGGACTAGCGGGGGGCAATGAGCAGTTCTTC. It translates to CASSPPGLAGGNEQFF.

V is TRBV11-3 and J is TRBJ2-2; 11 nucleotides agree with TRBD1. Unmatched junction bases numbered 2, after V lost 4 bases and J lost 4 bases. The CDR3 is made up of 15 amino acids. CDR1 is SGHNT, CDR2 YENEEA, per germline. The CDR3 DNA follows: TGTGCCAGCAGCTCCGGGACAGGGGGCACCGGGGAGCTGTTTTTT. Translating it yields CASSSGTGGTGELFF.

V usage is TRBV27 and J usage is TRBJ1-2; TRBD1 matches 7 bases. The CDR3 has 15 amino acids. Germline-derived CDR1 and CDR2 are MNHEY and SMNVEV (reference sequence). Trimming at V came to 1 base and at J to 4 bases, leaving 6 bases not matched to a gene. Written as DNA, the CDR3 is TGTGCCAGCAGTTTATACCCCGGGACAGTCTATGGCTACACCTTC. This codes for CASSLYPGTVYGYTF.

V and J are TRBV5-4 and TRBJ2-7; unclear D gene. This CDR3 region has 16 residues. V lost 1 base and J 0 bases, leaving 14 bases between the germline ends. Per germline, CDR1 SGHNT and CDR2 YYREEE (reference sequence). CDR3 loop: CASSLFGPYSSYEQYV. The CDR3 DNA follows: TGTGCCAGCAGCTTGTTTGGGCCATATAGCTCCTACGAGCAGTACGTC.

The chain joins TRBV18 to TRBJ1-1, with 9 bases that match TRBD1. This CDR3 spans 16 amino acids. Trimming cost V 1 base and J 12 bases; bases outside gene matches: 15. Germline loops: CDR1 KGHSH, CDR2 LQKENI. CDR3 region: CASSPRTGGPVFETFF. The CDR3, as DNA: TGTGCCAGCTCACCACGAACAGGGGGCCCCGTTTTTGAGACTTTCTTT.

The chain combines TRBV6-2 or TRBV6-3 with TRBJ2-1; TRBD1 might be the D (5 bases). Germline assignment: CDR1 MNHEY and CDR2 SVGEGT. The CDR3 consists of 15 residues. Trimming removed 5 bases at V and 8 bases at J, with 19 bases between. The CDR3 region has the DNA TGTGCCAGCAGTGCTCTATCGGCAGGGTATGATGAGCAGTTCTTC. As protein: CASSALSAGYDEQFF.

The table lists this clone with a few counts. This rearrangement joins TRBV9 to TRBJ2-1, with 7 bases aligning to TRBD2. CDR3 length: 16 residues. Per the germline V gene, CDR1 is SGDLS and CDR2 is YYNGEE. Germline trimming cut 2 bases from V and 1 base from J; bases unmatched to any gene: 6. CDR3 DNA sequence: TGTGCCAGCAGCGTCCGACTAGCCGTATCCTACAATGAGCAGTTCTTC. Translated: CASSVRLAVSYNEQFF.

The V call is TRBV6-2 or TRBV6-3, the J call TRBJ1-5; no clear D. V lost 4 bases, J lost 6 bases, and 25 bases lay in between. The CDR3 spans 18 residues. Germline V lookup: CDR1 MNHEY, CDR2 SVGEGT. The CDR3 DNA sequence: TGTGCCAGCAGTTCACTCCCCCTTTTATCCCGTAGTGGTCAGCCCCAGCATTTT. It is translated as CASSSLPLLSRSGQPQHF.